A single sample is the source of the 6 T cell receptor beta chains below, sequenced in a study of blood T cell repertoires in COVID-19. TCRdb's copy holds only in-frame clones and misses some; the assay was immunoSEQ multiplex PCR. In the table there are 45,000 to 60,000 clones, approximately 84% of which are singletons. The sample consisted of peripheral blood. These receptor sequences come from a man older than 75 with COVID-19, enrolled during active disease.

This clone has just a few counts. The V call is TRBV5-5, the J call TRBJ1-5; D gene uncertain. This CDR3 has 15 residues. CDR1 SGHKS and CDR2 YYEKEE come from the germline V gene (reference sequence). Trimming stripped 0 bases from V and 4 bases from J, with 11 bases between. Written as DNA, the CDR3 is TGTGCCAGCAGCTTGGCATCGAGCTTAAATCAGCCCCAGCATTTT. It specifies CASSLASSLNQPQHF.

The CDR3 region is CASSAAGGYNEQFF. In nucleotides, the CDR3 is TGTGCCAGCAGCGCCGCGGGGGGCTACAATGAGCAGTTCTTC. The chain couples TRBV9 to TRBJ2-1, with 8 bases lining up with TRBD2. The CDR3 is 14 residues long. Germline V lookup: CDR1 SGDLS, CDR2 YYNGEE. Unmatched junction bases numbered 2, after V lost 3 bases and J lost 3 bases.

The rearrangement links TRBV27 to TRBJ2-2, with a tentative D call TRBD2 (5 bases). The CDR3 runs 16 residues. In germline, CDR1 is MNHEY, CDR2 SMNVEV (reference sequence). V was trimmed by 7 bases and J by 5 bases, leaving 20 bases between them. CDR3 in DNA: TGTGCCAGCACCCCCAGCGGAGGAGGCCCTACCGGGGAGCTGTTTTTT. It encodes CASTPSGGGPTGELFF.

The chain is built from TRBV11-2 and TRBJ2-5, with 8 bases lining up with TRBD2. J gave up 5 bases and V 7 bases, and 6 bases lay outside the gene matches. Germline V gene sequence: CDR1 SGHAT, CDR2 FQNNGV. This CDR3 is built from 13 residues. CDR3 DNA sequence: TGTGCCAGCACCCTAGCGGGTACGGAGACCCAGTACTTC. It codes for CASTLAGTETQYF.

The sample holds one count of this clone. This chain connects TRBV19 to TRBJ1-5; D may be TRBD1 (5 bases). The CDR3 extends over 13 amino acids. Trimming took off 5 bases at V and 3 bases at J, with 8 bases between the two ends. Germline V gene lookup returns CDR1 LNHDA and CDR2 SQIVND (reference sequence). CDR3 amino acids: CASSGGVNQPQHF. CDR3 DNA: TGTGCCAGTAGTGGGGGGGTCAATCAGCCCCAGCATTTT.

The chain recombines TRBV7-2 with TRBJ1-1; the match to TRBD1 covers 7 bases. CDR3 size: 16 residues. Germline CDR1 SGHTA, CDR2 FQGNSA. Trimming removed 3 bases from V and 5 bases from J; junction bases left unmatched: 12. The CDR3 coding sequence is TGTGCCAGCAGCTTGGGACAGCTGAACACGGGGACTGAAGCTTTCTTT. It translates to CASSLGQLNTGTEAFF.